These T cell receptor beta chains were read from a single sample in a study of cytomegalovirus exposure and HLA in healthy donors. Data came from immunoSEQ multiplex PCR; TCRdb stores just in-frame clones and leaves some out. The sample has about 240,000 clones, around 88% seen once; the top ten hold around 1.2%. Material for sequencing was PBMCs. These receptors originate from a woman aged 25 to 39 in good health and CMV-seropositive. Each CDR3 is given with its conserved first and last residue. D genes are given only for firm matches. The size field is filled for only some rows; it gives once, few, many or a size class.

CDR3: CSAWDTPEQFF
DNA: TGCAGTGCTTGGGACACACCCGAGCAGTTCTTC
D: NA
length: 11
V: TRBV20-1
size: NA
J: TRBJ2-1

CDR3: CASSLDDRITDTQYF
DNA: TGTGCCAGCAGCTTAGACGACAGGATCACAGATACGCAGTATTTT
D: NA
length: 15
V: TRBV7-2
size: NA
J: TRBJ2-3

CDR3: CASSPRLAGDNEQFF
DNA: TGCGCCAGCAGCCCCAGACTAGCGGGGGACAATGAGCAGTTCTTC
D: TRBD2
length: 15
V: TRBV5-1
size: once
J: TRBJ2-1

CDR3: CASSLASGVGEAFF
DNA: TGTGCCAGCAGCTTAGCATCAGGGGTGGGTGAAGCTTTCTTT
D: NA
length: 14
V: TRBV7-9
size: NA
J: TRBJ1-1

CDR3: CASSLVEAFF
DNA: TGTGCCAGCAGCTTGGTAGAAGCTTTCTTT
D: NA
length: 10
V: TRBV5-8
size: NA
J: TRBJ1-1

CDR3: CASSWRRGRDQYF
DNA: TGTGCCAGCAGTTGGCGCAGGGGGCGTGACCAGTACTTC
D: TRBD1
length: 13
V: TRBV6-5
size: NA
J: TRBJ2-5

CDR3: CASSVVQLGDTQYF
DNA: TGTGCCAGCAGCGTAGTACAGCTGGGAGATACGCAGTATTTT
D: NA
length: 14
V: TRBV9
size: NA
J: TRBJ2-3

CDR3: CASSAERGQVYGYTF
DNA: TGTGCCAGCAGTGCGGAAAGGGGGCAGGTCTATGGCTACACCTTC
D: TRBD1
length: 15
V: TRBV6-4
size: NA
J: TRBJ1-2

CDR3: CASSERTGLPQFF
DNA: TGTGCCAGCAGCGAACGGACAGGCCTTCCTCAGTTCTTC
D: TRBD1
length: 13
V: TRBV11-3
size: NA
J: TRBJ2-1

CDR3: CASSLSRGSYEQYF
DNA: TGTGCCAGCAGTTTGTCCAGGGGCTCCTACGAGCAGTACTTC
D: NA
length: 14
V: TRBV28
size: NA
J: TRBJ2-7

CDR3: CASSSLLGGGTEAFF
DNA: TGTGCCAGCAGTTCTCTCTTAGGGGGGGGCACTGAAGCTTTCTTT
D: NA
length: 15
V: TRBV27
size: NA
J: TRBJ1-1

CDR3: CASGGATGELFF
DNA: TGCGCCAGCGGAGGGGCCACCGGGGAGCTGTTTTTT
D: NA
length: 12
V: TRBV10-1
size: NA
J: TRBJ2-2

CDR3: CASSPGGQGGYEQYF
DNA: TGTGCCAGCAGCCCCGGTGGACAGGGAGGCTACGAGCAGTACTTC
D: TRBD1
length: 15
V: TRBV9
size: NA
J: TRBJ2-7

CDR3: CASSYRETEQYF
DNA: TGTGCCAGCAGCTACAGGGAAACCGAGCAGTACTTC
D: NA
length: 12
V: TRBV5-6
size: NA
J: TRBJ2-7

CDR3: CASSVGGGSGDTEAFF
DNA: TGTGCCAGCAGCGTAGGGGGAGGCAGCGGCGACACTGAAGCTTTCTTT
D: NA
length: 16
V: TRBV9
size: once
J: TRBJ1-1

CDR3: CASRAQSGPYEQYF
DNA: TGCGCCAGCAGGGCCCAGAGCGGGCCTTACGAGCAGTACTTC
D: NA
length: 14
V: TRBV10-2
size: NA
J: TRBJ2-7

CDR3: CASSGVWGPYNEQFF
DNA: TGTGCCAGCAGCGGAGTCTGGGGCCCCTACAATGAGCAGTTCTTC
D: NA
length: 15
V: TRBV7-8
size: NA
J: TRBJ2-1

CDR3: CASSDDRLNEKLFF
DNA: TGTGCCAGCAGTGACGACAGGCTTAATGAAAAACTGTTTTTT
D: NA
length: 14
V: TRBV28
size: NA
J: TRBJ1-4

CDR3: CASSHRGGPPDTQYF
DNA: TGCGCCAGCAGCCACAGGGGAGGTCCCCCAGATACGCAGTATTTT
D: NA
length: 15
V: TRBV5-1
size: NA
J: TRBJ2-3

CDR3: CASSSLARSNYGYTF
DNA: TGTGCCAGCAGCTCCTTAGCAAGGTCGAACTATGGCTACACCTTC
D: NA
length: 15
V: TRBV11-2
size: NA
J: TRBJ1-2

CDR3: CASSGPDRGRRGMNTEAFF
DNA: TGTGCCAGCAGTGGGCCCGACAGGGGGCGCAGAGGCATGAACACTGAAGCTTTCTTT
D: TRBD1
length: 19
V: TRBV6-1
size: NA
J: TRBJ1-1

CDR3: CASSSPIAGAQIYEQYF
DNA: TGTGCCAGCAGCTCTCCCATAGCGGGAGCCCAAATATACGAGCAGTACTTC
D: TRBD2
length: 17
V: TRBV7-9
size: once
J: TRBJ2-7

CDR3: CASSPGHQTTGELFF
DNA: TGCGCCAGCAGTCCGGGACACCAAACCACCGGGGAGCTGTTTTTT
D: NA
length: 15
V: TRBV5-1
size: NA
J: TRBJ2-2

CDR3: CATRVEGLDEQYF
DNA: TGTGCCACCAGGGTGGAGGGTTTAGACGAGCAGTACTTC
D: NA
length: 13
V: TRBV19
size: NA
J: TRBJ2-7

CDR3: CATKIRTSGNTGELFF
DNA: TGTGCCACCAAGATACGGACTAGCGGCAACACCGGGGAGCTGTTTTTT
D: TRBD2
length: 16
V: TRBV4-2
size: NA
J: TRBJ2-2

CDR3: CASTPDLEDQPQHF
DNA: TGTGCCAGTACCCCGGACCTGGAGGATCAGCCCCAGCATTTT
D: NA
length: 14
V: TRBV19
size: NA
J: TRBJ1-5

CDR3: CASSLDRTGGLMETQYF
DNA: TGTGCCAGCAGTTTAGATAGGACAGGGGGTCTGATGGAGACCCAGTACTTC
D: TRBD1
length: 17
V: TRBV27
size: NA
J: TRBJ2-5

CDR3: CASSLGLSYNEQFF
DNA: TGTGCCAGCAGCTTGGGACTTTCCTACAATGAGCAGTTCTTC
D: NA
length: 14
V: TRBV7-9
size: large
J: TRBJ2-1

CDR3: CAWDPGQGGSRDF
DNA: TGTGCCTGGGATCCGGGACAGGGGGGAAGTAGAGATTTT
D: TRBD1
length: 13
V: TRBV30
size: once
J: TRBJ2-3

CDR3: CASSVGSVTGINYGYTF
DNA: TGTGCCAGCAGCGTAGGCTCCGTGACAGGCATTAACTATGGCTACACCTTC
D: NA
length: 17
V: TRBV9
size: NA
J: TRBJ1-2

CDR3: CAWREQENTEAFF
DNA: TGTGCCTGGAGGGAACAGGAGAACACTGAAGCTTTCTTT
D: NA
length: 13
V: TRBV30
size: NA
J: TRBJ1-1

CDR3: CASSLLSGDLGEKLFF
DNA: TGTGCCAGCAGTTTGCTATCAGGGGATCTAGGTGAAAAACTGTTTTTT
D: NA
length: 16
V: TRBV27
size: NA
J: TRBJ1-4

CDR3: CASSLGGTGTYEQYF
DNA: TGCGCCAGCAGCCTGGGCGGGACAGGGACCTACGAGCAGTACTTC
D: TRBD1
length: 15
V: TRBV5-1
size: NA
J: TRBJ2-7

CDR3: CATSRGPGLAGIGEQFF
DNA: TGTGCCACCAGCAGAGGACCGGGACTAGCGGGAATCGGTGAGCAGTTCTTC
D: TRBD2
length: 17
V: TRBV15
size: NA
J: TRBJ2-1

CDR3: CASRAISYEQYF
DNA: TGTGCCAGCAGGGCCATCAGTTACGAGCAGTACTTC
D: NA
length: 12
V: TRBV2
size: once
J: TRBJ2-7

CDR3: CASSLAGGTQYF
DNA: TGCGCCAGCAGCTTGGCCGGAGGGACCCAGTACTTC
D: NA
length: 12
V: TRBV5-1
size: NA
J: TRBJ2-5

CDR3: CASGNRDTEAFF
DNA: TGTGCCAGCGGAAACAGGGACACTGAAGCTTTCTTT
D: NA
length: 12
V: TRBV13
size: NA
J: TRBJ1-1

CDR3: CASSSMRSYEQYF
DNA: TGCGCCAGCAGTTCAATGAGGAGCTACGAGCAGTACTTC
D: NA
length: 13
V: TRBV23-1
size: NA
J: TRBJ2-7

CDR3: CSVEGFRDRGWSEQYF
DNA: TGCAGCGTTGAAGGGTTCCGGGACAGGGGTTGGAGCGAGCAGTACTTC
D: TRBD1
length: 16
V: TRBV29-1
size: NA
J: TRBJ2-7

CDR3: CASSLLAGVYEQYF
DNA: TGTGCCAGCAGTTTACTTGCGGGAGTATACGAGCAGTACTTC
D: TRBD2
length: 14
V: TRBV27
size: NA
J: TRBJ2-7

CDR3: CASRVSLLDTQYF
DNA: TGTGCCAGCCGTGTTTCCCTTCTAGATACGCAGTATTTT
D: NA
length: 13
V: TRBV5-6
size: NA
J: TRBJ2-3

CDR3: CASSPWDSSNTGELFF
DNA: TGTGCCAGCAGCCCTTGGGACAGCTCGAACACCGGGGAGCTGTTTTTT
D: TRBD1
length: 16
V: TRBV11-3
size: once
J: TRBJ2-2

CDR3: CASSLSHLAGPGEQFF
DNA: TGTGCCAGCAGCTTAAGTCATCTAGCGGGGCCCGGTGAGCAGTTCTTC
D: TRBD2
length: 16
V: TRBV7-3
size: few
J: TRBJ2-1

CDR3: CASSGRTSGRAPDTQYF
DNA: TGTGCCAGCAGCGGCCGGACTAGCGGGAGGGCCCCAGATACGCAGTATTTT
D: TRBD2
length: 17
V: TRBV7-9
size: once
J: TRBJ2-3

CDR3: CSVVSNYGYTF
DNA: TGCAGCGTTGTCTCTAACTATGGCTACACCTTC
D: NA
length: 11
V: TRBV29-1
size: once
J: TRBJ1-2

CDR3: CASRIHGGQHNQPQHF
DNA: TGTGCCAGTAGGATCCACGGAGGGCAACACAATCAGCCCCAGCATTTT
D: NA
length: 16
V: TRBV19
size: NA
J: TRBJ1-5

CDR3: CASSPGLAGSSTDTQYF
DNA: TGTGCCAGCTCTCCCGGACTAGCGGGAAGTAGCACAGATACGCAGTATTTT
D: TRBD2
length: 17
V: TRBV18
size: NA
J: TRBJ2-3